This is a list of T cell receptor beta chains from one sample in a study of T-cell reconstitution after alpha-beta-depleted transplantation in children. Each CDR3 protein is one row after TCRdb ran MiXCR on the PCR reads. The data hold hundreds of thousands of distinct CDR3 sequences, with over 10% observed a single time. Sequencing used PBMCs, mostly from graft donor cells, obtained 360 days after TCRalphabeta/CD19-depleted stem cell transplant. The source of these receptors is a male patient younger than 18 who had a stem cell transplant for acute myeloid leukemia, so the T cells may come from the graft donor. The CDR3 runs from the conserved cysteine through the conserved F or W. A D gene is named only where the DNA matches it firmly. Clone size is given for some rows only: seen once, a few or many times, or a class if the clone is expanded.

v_call	clone_size	d_call	j_call	cdr3_aa	cdr3_nt
TRBV7-2	few	TRBD1	TRBJ2-7	CASSFPGQGKFYEQYF	TGTGCCAGCAGCTTCCCGGGACAGGGGAAGTTTTACGAGCAGTACTTC
TRBV18	NA	TRBD2	TRBJ2-1	CASSPLGLAGVSPHNEQFF	TGTGCCAGCTCACCATTGGGACTAGCGGGAGTTTCACCCCACAATGAGCAGTTCTTC
TRBV6-5	NA	NA	TRBJ2-3	CASSYSKGPTQYF	TGTGCCAGCAGTTACTCGAAGGGGCCCACGCAGTATTTT
TRBV9	NA	NA	TRBJ2-7	CASSPADSFYEQYF	TGTGCCAGCAGCCCAGCGGACAGTTTCTACGAGCAGTACTTC
TRBV6-2/TRBV6-3	many	NA	TRBJ2-7	CASSYWTTYEQYF	TGTGCCAGCAGTTACTGGACTACCTACGAGCAGTACTTC
TRBV21-1	few	NA	TRBJ2-7	CASSKVPLDRSYEQYF	TGTGCCAGCAGCAAAGTCCCCCTGGACAGATCCTACGAGCAGTACTTC
TRBV28	many	NA	TRBJ1-2	CASSLTGSYNYGYTF	TGTGCCAGCAGCCTTACAGGGTCATATAACTATGGCTACACCTTC
TRBV5-1	NA	TRBD1	TRBJ2-4	CASLRQGTQNIQYF	TGCGCCAGCCTTCGACAGGGGACCCAAAACATTCAGTACTTC
TRBV3-1	NA	NA	TRBJ2-1	CASSQAKGQGLLAGALRIEQFF	TGTGCCAGCAGCCAAGCAAAGGGACAGGGGTTACTAGCGGGAGCCCTCAGGATAGAGCAGTTCTTC
TRBV28	few	NA	TRBJ2-5	CASSVQPGEEETQYF	TGTGCCAGCAGTGTGCAGCCGGGAGAGGAAGAGACCCAGTACTTC
TRBV7-2	NA	TRBD2	TRBJ2-7	CASSLWGLAAPYEQYF	TGTGCCAGCAGCTTATGGGGACTAGCGGCTCCCTACGAGCAGTACTTC
TRBV28	many	NA	TRBJ2-3	CASREGGDTQYF	TGTGCCAGCAGGGAAGGTGGGGATACGCAGTATTTT
TRBV7-3	few	TRBD2	TRBJ2-7	CASSLRLAGRSEQYF	TGTGCCAGCAGCTTACGCCTAGCGGGAAGAAGCGAGCAGTACTTC
TRBV29-1	NA	TRBD1	TRBJ1-1	CSHTGAVMNTEAFF	TGCAGTCATACAGGGGCTGTCATGAACACTGAAGCTTTCTTT
TRBV7-2	few	NA	TRBJ2-7	CASSHGVGWQYF	TGTGCCAGCAGCCACGGGGTAGGCTGGCAGTACTTC
TRBV4-3	NA	NA	TRBJ2-3	CASSLRGITDTQYF	TGCGCCAGCAGCCTTCGCGGGATCACAGATACGCAGTATTTT
TRBV28	many	NA	TRBJ2-5	CASSAGETQYF	TGTGCCAGCAGTGCAGGGGAGACCCAGTACTTC
TRBV19	few	NA	TRBJ2-3	CASSIGVGTDTQYF	TGTGCCAGTAGTATTGGGGTCGGGACAGATACGCAGTATTTT
TRBV18	few	NA	TRBJ2-2	CASSPAVNTGELFF	TGTGCCAGCTCACCAGCTGTGAACACCGGGGAGCTGTTTTTT
TRBV20-1	many	NA	TRBJ2-3	CSASPGVAGDTQYF	TGCAGTGCTAGTCCGGGGGTAGCCGGCGATACGCAGTATTTT
TRBV27	NA	TRBD2	TRBJ2-7	CASSSSGSLYEQYF	TGTGCCAGCAGTTCTAGCGGGAGTTTATACGAGCAGTACTTC
TRBV7-8	few	TRBD1	TRBJ1-5	CASSLGSGDRVFSQHF	TGTGCCAGCAGCTTAGGAAGCGGGGACAGGGTCTTTTCTCAGCATTTT
TRBV3-1	NA	NA	TRBJ2-3	CASSQGGLPHGTQYF	TGTGCCAGCAGCCAAGGGGGCCTCCCGCACGGTACGCAGTATTTT
TRBV6-2/TRBV6-3	NA	TRBD2	TRBJ2-7	CASSYLGLAGGYEQYF	TGTGCCAGCAGTTACCTGGGACTAGCGGGAGGCTACGAGCAGTACTTC
TRBV28	many	NA	TRBJ2-1	CASTLRRRGVGGNEQFF	TGTGCCAGCACCCTTAGACGGAGAGGGGTTGGGGGCAATGAGCAGTTCTTC
TRBV4-2	few	NA	TRBJ1-6	CASSQDWGSNSPLHF	TGTGCCAGCAGCCAAGATTGGGGGAGTAATTCACCCCTCCACTTT
TRBV4-2	few	TRBD2	TRBJ2-3	CASSQVDSGRSSNTDTQYF	TGTGCCAGCAGCCAAGTTGATAGCGGGAGATCGAGTAACACAGATACGCAGTATTTT
TRBV10-3	NA	NA	TRBJ2-7	CAIKSYGQDEQYF	TGTGCCATCAAGAGCTACGGTCAGGACGAGCAGTACTTC
TRBV11-1	few	NA	TRBJ2-5	CASSLAPQPETQYF	TGTGCCAGCAGCTTAGCGCCCCAACCGGAGACCCAGTACTTC
TRBV29-1	many	TRBD1	TRBJ2-7	CSAELPGQGNEQYF	TGCAGCGCCGAGCTTCCGGGACAGGGTAACGAGCAGTACTTC
TRBV29-1	few	TRBD1	TRBJ2-7	CSVEVRDRDYEQYF	TGCAGCGTTGAAGTAAGGGACAGGGACTACGAGCAGTACTTC
TRBV6-5	NA	NA	TRBJ2-7	CASSYSGVQGIYEQYF	TGTGCCAGCAGTTACTCTGGGGTGCAGGGAATCTACGAGCAGTACTTC
TRBV10-3	NA	TRBD1	TRBJ2-3	CAISESFDRAADTQYF	TGTGCCATCAGTGAGTCGTTCGACAGGGCGGCAGATACGCAGTATTTT
TRBV20-1	few	NA	TRBJ2-6	CSAKKPGANVLTF	TGCAGTGCTAAAAAACCTGGGGCCAACGTCCTGACTTTC
TRBV4-3	many	TRBD1	TRBJ2-3	CASSQGQGAVTDTQYF	TGCGCCAGCAGCCAAGGACAGGGGGCCGTAACAGATACGCAGTATTTT
TRBV20-1	NA	NA	TRBJ2-6	CSVGDRANVLTF	TGCAGTGTAGGAGACAGGGCCAACGTCCTGACTTTC
TRBV7-9	NA	NA	TRBJ2-5	CASSPLLAYGETQYF	TGTGCCAGCAGCCCCCTTTTAGCGTACGGAGAGACCCAGTACTTC
TRBV6-5	few	NA	TRBJ2-5	CASMLRPSGRRETQYF	TGTGCCAGCATGTTAAGACCGTCAGGGCGGAGGGAGACCCAGTACTTC
TRBV7-2	NA	TRBD2	TRBJ2-7	CASSSRLAGRWGEQYF	TGTGCCAGCAGCTCCCGACTAGCGGGAAGGTGGGGCGAGCAGTACTTC
TRBV24-1	many	NA	TRBJ2-1	CATSERRSEQFF	TGTGCCACCAGTGAACGCCGGAGTGAGCAGTTCTTC
TRBV6-5	many	NA	TRBJ2-2	CASSYVRGITGELFF	TGTGCCAGCAGTTACGTGAGGGGTATCACCGGGGAGCTGTTTTTT
TRBV24-1	many	NA	TRBJ2-2	CATSDLFDTNTGELFF	TGTGCCACCAGTGATTTGTTTGACACGAACACCGGGGAGCTGTTTTTT
TRBV6-5	many	NA	TRBJ2-3	CASSYSSAGPRDTQYF	TGTGCCAGCAGTTACTCGAGTGCAGGGCCACGAGATACGCAGTATTTT
TRBV2	few	NA	TRBJ2-1	CASCEGGGMNEQFF	TGTGCCAGCTGCGAAGGGGGAGGCATGAATGAGCAGTTCTTC